This TCR beta chain was captured in a study of T-cell reconstitution after alpha-beta-depleted transplantation in children. The study's findings and limits: At the one-year point after transplant, T-cell counts and TCRbeta diversity were found to come mostly from T cells that had been newly produced. Approximately two months post-transplant, alpha-beta T cells reportedly originated from several hundred expanded graft clones. Diversity of TCRbeta at day 60 was high in some patients, arising from surviving recipient T cells and thymic progenitors.

The germline V gene encodes CDR1 MNHEY and CDR2 SVGAGI. CDR3 size: 15 residues. With 0 bases removed from V and 3 bases from J, the gap between germline ends came to 11 bases. In its sample, this clonotype was seen a few times. Its cognate antigen is unknown. Preparation of the TCRbeta library was carried out with unique molecular identifiers. TCRdb re-analysed the PCR reads in MiXCR, keeping a single row per CDR3 protein. The table lists 250,000 to 300,000 distinct CDR3 sequences, around 9.1% of them singletons. Sequences were derived from PBMCs, sampled before TCRalphabeta/CD19-depleted stem cell transplant. The chain recombines TRBV6-5 with TRBJ1-2; D perhaps matches TRBD1 (5 bases). The clonotype was recovered from a boy in the first two years of life with acute myeloid leukemia, due to receive a stem cell transplant. The DNA for the CDR3 is TGTGCCAGCAGTTACTCTTCAGGGATGGACTATGGCTACACCTTC. This codes for CASSYSSGMDYGYTF.